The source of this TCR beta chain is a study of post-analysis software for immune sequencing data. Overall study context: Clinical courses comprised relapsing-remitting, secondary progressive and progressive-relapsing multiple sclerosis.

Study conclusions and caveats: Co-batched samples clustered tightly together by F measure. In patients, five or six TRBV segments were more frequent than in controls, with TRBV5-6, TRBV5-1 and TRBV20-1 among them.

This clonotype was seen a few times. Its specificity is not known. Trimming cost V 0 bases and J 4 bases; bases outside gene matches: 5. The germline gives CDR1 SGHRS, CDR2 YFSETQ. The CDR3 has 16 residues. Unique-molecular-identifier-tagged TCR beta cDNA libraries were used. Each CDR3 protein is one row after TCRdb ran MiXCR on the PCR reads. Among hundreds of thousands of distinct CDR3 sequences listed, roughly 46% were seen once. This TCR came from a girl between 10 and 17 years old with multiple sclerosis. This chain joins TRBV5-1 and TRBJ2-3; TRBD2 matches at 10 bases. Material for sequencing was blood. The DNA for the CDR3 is TGCGCCAGCAGCTTGGCGTCTAGCGGGAGCTCAGATACGCAGTATTTT. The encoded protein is CASSLASSGSSDTQYF.